Listed below are T cell receptor beta chains from one sample, sequenced in a study of blood T cell repertoires in COVID-19. TCRdb's copy holds only in-frame clones and misses some; the assay was immunoSEQ multiplex PCR. The sample holds approximately 230,000 clones, around 88% seen once. Sequencing was carried out using PBMCs or T cells enriched from blood (not recorded which). The source of these receptors is a woman between 45 and 65 years old with acute COVID-19. Each CDR3 is given with its conserved first and last residue. The D gene is left open where the match is weak. Expanded clones get a size class; other rows say once, few or many, or leave the size out.

j_gene: TRBJ2-5; v_gene: TRBV30; d_gene: TRBD2; abundance: -; CDR3nt: TGTGCCTGGAGTTTCCCAGGTGATAGCGGGTTGGAGACCCAGTACTTC; CDR3aa: CAWSFPGDSGLETQYF
j_gene: TRBJ2-1; v_gene: TRBV5-6; d_gene: TRBD1; abundance: -; CDR3nt: TGTGCCAGCAGCTTACAGGGGGCGAGAGATGAGCAGTTCTTC; CDR3aa: CASSLQGARDEQFF
j_gene: TRBJ2-3; v_gene: TRBV7-2; d_gene: TRBD2; abundance: -; CDR3nt: TGTGCCAGCAGCTGGCGACTAGCGGGGGTAGATACGCAGTATTTT; CDR3aa: CASSWRLAGVDTQYF
j_gene: TRBJ2-7; v_gene: TRBV2; d_gene: -; abundance: once; CDR3nt: TGTGCCAGCACATACGGCTACGAGCAGTACTTC; CDR3aa: CASTYGYEQYF
j_gene: TRBJ2-7; v_gene: TRBV11-2; d_gene: -; abundance: few; CDR3nt: TGTGCCAGCAGTTATGGTGGCTTATCCTACGAGCAGTACTTC; CDR3aa: CASSYGGLSYEQYF
j_gene: TRBJ2-7; v_gene: TRBV7-8; d_gene: -; abundance: -; CDR3nt: TGTGCCAGCAGCTTAGGAGCGAGTCTGGTCTACGAGCAGTACTTC; CDR3aa: CASSLGASLVYEQYF
j_gene: TRBJ1-2; v_gene: TRBV6-2/TRBV6-3; d_gene: -; abundance: few; CDR3nt: TGTGCCAGCAGTTACCGGGCAGGCGGGGGGTATGGCTACACCTTC; CDR3aa: CASSYRAGGGYGYTF
j_gene: TRBJ2-5; v_gene: TRBV7-2; d_gene: -; abundance: -; CDR3nt: TGTGCCAGCACCGTCGGGGGTCTGAGGGAGACCCAGTACTTC; CDR3aa: CASTVGGLRETQYF
j_gene: TRBJ2-7; v_gene: TRBV5-5; d_gene: TRBD2; abundance: few; CDR3nt: TGTGCCAGCAGTTTCCAGACTAGCGGGAGGGCTGCGGGGGAGCAGTACTTC; CDR3aa: CASSFQTSGRAAGEQYF
j_gene: TRBJ2-1; v_gene: TRBV7-9; d_gene: -; abundance: -; CDR3nt: TGTGCCAGCAGCTTCATTAGCAGGGACTTCAATGAGCAGTTCTTC; CDR3aa: CASSFISRDFNEQFF
j_gene: TRBJ2-7; v_gene: TRBV2; d_gene: -; abundance: -; CDR3nt: TGTGCCAGCACGGGACTGAGTGCCTACGAGCAGTACTTC; CDR3aa: CASTGLSAYEQYF
j_gene: TRBJ2-5; v_gene: TRBV18; d_gene: -; abundance: -; CDR3nt: TGTGCCAGCTCACCAGACTTCCGTAAGAGACTCCAAGAGACCCAGTACTTC; CDR3aa: CASSPDFRKRLQETQYF
j_gene: TRBJ1-3; v_gene: TRBV3-1/TRBV3-2; d_gene: TRBD1; abundance: -; CDR3nt: TGTGCCAGCAGCCAGGACAGGCAGCCCTTAATCTCTGGAAACACCATATATTTT; CDR3aa: CASSQDRQPLISGNTIYF
j_gene: TRBJ1-5; v_gene: TRBV28; d_gene: -; abundance: -; CDR3nt: TGTGCCAGCAGTTTGCAACGGAATCAGCCCCAGCATTTT; CDR3aa: CASSLQRNQPQHF
j_gene: TRBJ2-5; v_gene: TRBV24-1; d_gene: TRBD2; abundance: -; CDR3nt: TGTGCCACCAGTGATTATTTAGCGGGAGTGGAGACCCAGTACTTC; CDR3aa: CATSDYLAGVETQYF
j_gene: TRBJ2-7; v_gene: TRBV21-1; d_gene: -; abundance: -; CDR3nt: TGTGCCAGCAGCAGGACCCAGGGTTCGTACGAGCAGTACTTC; CDR3aa: CASSRTQGSYEQYF
j_gene: TRBJ1-1; v_gene: TRBV28; d_gene: TRBD1; abundance: -; CDR3nt: TGTGCCAGCAGTCTAAACAGGGGGCGAACCACTGAAGCTTTCTTT; CDR3aa: CASSLNRGRTTEAFF
j_gene: TRBJ2-3; v_gene: TRBV19; d_gene: -; abundance: -; CDR3nt: TGTGCCAGTAGTCCAGGGCTTGGCAGGGGCAGAGATACGCAGTATTTT; CDR3aa: CASSPGLGRGRDTQYF
j_gene: TRBJ1-2; v_gene: TRBV19; d_gene: -; abundance: -; CDR3nt: TGTGCCAGTTCCGCCGCGGGGGCGGACTATGGCTACACCTTC; CDR3aa: CASSAAGADYGYTF
j_gene: TRBJ1-6; v_gene: TRBV7-8; d_gene: -; abundance: -; CDR3nt: TGTGCCAGCAGCTTGGGAGGCAATAATTCACCCCTCCACTTT; CDR3aa: CASSLGGNNSPLHF
j_gene: TRBJ2-7; v_gene: TRBV6-5; d_gene: -; abundance: -; CDR3nt: TGTGCCGTCAGGGGTAACGAGCAGTACTTC; CDR3aa: CAVRGNEQYF
j_gene: TRBJ2-2; v_gene: TRBV27; d_gene: TRBD2; abundance: once; CDR3nt: TGTGCCAGCAGACTAGCGGGAGCCCACACCGGGGAGCTGTTTTTT; CDR3aa: CASRLAGAHTGELFF
j_gene: TRBJ2-7; v_gene: TRBV27; d_gene: -; abundance: -; CDR3nt: TGTGCCAGCAGTTATCGGGCACCGGGGTGGTACGAGCAGTACTTC; CDR3aa: CASSYRAPGWYEQYF
j_gene: TRBJ2-2; v_gene: TRBV28; d_gene: -; abundance: -; CDR3nt: TGTGCCAGCAGTCCGCCGACAGGACGATGGGGGGAGCTGTTTTTT; CDR3aa: CASSPPTGRWGELFF
j_gene: TRBJ1-1; v_gene: TRBV3-1/TRBV3-2; d_gene: -; abundance: -; CDR3nt: TGTGCCAGCAGCCTGCGGGACGCGGACTTGAACACTGAAGCTTTCTTT; CDR3aa: CASSLRDADLNTEAFF
j_gene: TRBJ2-2; v_gene: TRBV11-3; d_gene: -; abundance: -; CDR3nt: TGTGCCAGCAGCTTATTTGGCCCCGGGGAGCTGTTTTTT; CDR3aa: CASSLFGPGELFF
j_gene: TRBJ1-2; v_gene: TRBV29-1; d_gene: -; abundance: -; CDR3nt: TGCAGTGCTAGGGGGGGCTCTAACTATGGCTACACCTTC; CDR3aa: CSARGGSNYGYTF
j_gene: TRBJ2-3; v_gene: TRBV12-1; d_gene: -; abundance: -; CDR3nt: TGTGCCAGCAGCTTGAGCGGGGCCCTAGATACGCAGTATTTT; CDR3aa: CASSLSGALDTQYF
j_gene: TRBJ2-1; v_gene: TRBV5-1; d_gene: TRBD2; abundance: -; CDR3nt: TGCGCCAGCAGCGGAACTAGCGGCTCCTACAATGAGCAGTTCTTC; CDR3aa: CASSGTSGSYNEQFF
j_gene: TRBJ1-3; v_gene: TRBV6-5; d_gene: TRBD1; abundance: few; CDR3nt: TGTGCCAGCAAAAAGGTGACAGGGTCTGGAAACACCATATATTTT; CDR3aa: CASKKVTGSGNTIYF
j_gene: TRBJ2-5; v_gene: TRBV6-2/TRBV6-3; d_gene: TRBD2; abundance: -; CDR3nt: TGTGCCAGCAGTCTTCTAGCGGGAGGTGGGGAGACCCAGTACTTC; CDR3aa: CASSLLAGGGETQYF
j_gene: TRBJ2-5; v_gene: TRBV14; d_gene: -; abundance: once; CDR3nt: TGTGCCAGCAGCCAAAGGCTAGGAGACAGGTCCCAAGAGACCCAGTACTTC; CDR3aa: CASSQRLGDRSQETQYF
j_gene: TRBJ2-3; v_gene: TRBV7-3; d_gene: -; abundance: many; CDR3nt: TGTGCCAGCAGCTTACGCGGCGGATCTAGCACAGATACGCAGTATTTT; CDR3aa: CASSLRGGSSTDTQYF
j_gene: TRBJ2-3; v_gene: TRBV5-1; d_gene: TRBD2; abundance: -; CDR3nt: TGCGCCAGCAGCTTGGGGGTAGCGGGAGGACGCACAGATACGCAGTATTTT; CDR3aa: CASSLGVAGGRTDTQYF
j_gene: TRBJ2-7; v_gene: TRBV5-1; d_gene: -; abundance: once; CDR3nt: TGCGCCAGCAGCTTGGGTCCCGGGGGCGAGCAGTACTTC; CDR3aa: CASSLGPGGEQYF
j_gene: TRBJ1-1; v_gene: TRBV14; d_gene: -; abundance: -; CDR3nt: TGTGCCAGCAGCCCCTCGGTCACTGAAGCTTTCTTT; CDR3aa: CASSPSVTEAFF
j_gene: TRBJ1-5; v_gene: TRBV10-3; d_gene: -; abundance: -; CDR3nt: TGTGCCATCAGTGAGGCGGGTTATAGCAATCAGCCCCAGCATTTT; CDR3aa: CAISEAGYSNQPQHF
j_gene: TRBJ1-2; v_gene: TRBV27; d_gene: -; abundance: -; CDR3nt: TGTGCCAGCAGTTTCAGCAGGGTAAACTATGGCTACACCTTC; CDR3aa: CASSFSRVNYGYTF
j_gene: TRBJ2-7; v_gene: TRBV11-3; d_gene: -; abundance: -; CDR3nt: TGTGCCAGCAGCTTAGGTTATCTTTACGAGCAGTACTTC; CDR3aa: CASSLGYLYEQYF
j_gene: TRBJ2-7; v_gene: TRBV6-2/TRBV6-3; d_gene: TRBD1; abundance: -; CDR3nt: TGTGCCAGCAGCCCTCGGGACAGTAGACCCTACGAGCAGTACTTC; CDR3aa: CASSPRDSRPYEQYF
j_gene: TRBJ1-3; v_gene: TRBV18; d_gene: -; abundance: -; CDR3nt: TGTGCCAGCTCACCCGGGACTGCAACCTCTGGAAACACCATATATTTT; CDR3aa: CASSPGTATSGNTIYF
j_gene: TRBJ1-6; v_gene: TRBV6-6; d_gene: -; abundance: few; CDR3nt: TGTGCCAGCAGTTACGGGGAGAATTCACCCCTCCACTTT; CDR3aa: CASSYGENSPLHF
j_gene: TRBJ2-3; v_gene: TRBV7-3; d_gene: -; abundance: -; CDR3nt: TGTGCCAGCAGCTCGCCCACTAGCTTACGCACAGATACGCAGTATTTT; CDR3aa: CASSSPTSLRTDTQYF
j_gene: TRBJ1-1; v_gene: TRBV7-9; d_gene: TRBD1; abundance: -; CDR3nt: TGTGCCAGCAGCTTAGGAGGAACAGGGGGCTTGAACACTGAAGCTTTCTTT; CDR3aa: CASSLGGTGGLNTEAFF
j_gene: TRBJ1-2; v_gene: TRBV9; d_gene: -; abundance: once; CDR3nt: TGTGCCAGCAGCGTAGCGGGGGAAGGCTATGGCTACACCTTC; CDR3aa: CASSVAGEGYGYTF
j_gene: TRBJ2-2; v_gene: TRBV9; d_gene: TRBD2; abundance: -; CDR3nt: TGTGCCAGCAGCCCACAGACTAGCGGGAGGGACCCACCGAACACCGGGGAGCTGTTTTTT; CDR3aa: CASSPQTSGRDPPNTGELFF
j_gene: TRBJ2-7; v_gene: TRBV7-9; d_gene: TRBD1; abundance: -; CDR3nt: TGTGCCAGCAGCCCCGGACAGGGGCTTAGGGACGAGCAGTACTTC; CDR3aa: CASSPGQGLRDEQYF
j_gene: TRBJ2-5; v_gene: TRBV30; d_gene: -; abundance: -; CDR3nt: TGTGCCTGGAGTCCACAAGAGACCCAGTACTTC; CDR3aa: CAWSPQETQYF
j_gene: TRBJ1-2; v_gene: TRBV7-9; d_gene: -; abundance: once; CDR3nt: TGTGCCAGCAGCTTTTCCAGGGGAAACTATGGCTACACCTTC; CDR3aa: CASSFSRGNYGYTF
j_gene: TRBJ1-5; v_gene: TRBV9; d_gene: -; abundance: -; CDR3nt: TGTGCCAGCAGCGTAGGTAACCGGCAGCCCCAGCATTTT; CDR3aa: CASSVGNRQPQHF
j_gene: TRBJ2-7; v_gene: TRBV29-1; d_gene: TRBD1; abundance: -; CDR3nt: TGCAGCGTTGATTTCCGACAGGGAGCCACGTACGAGCAGTACTTC; CDR3aa: CSVDFRQGATYEQYF
j_gene: TRBJ2-3; v_gene: TRBV11-2; d_gene: -; abundance: -; CDR3nt: TGTGCCAGCAGCTTAGCCCCGGGAACAGATACGCAGTATTTT; CDR3aa: CASSLAPGTDTQYF
j_gene: TRBJ2-1; v_gene: TRBV5-6; d_gene: -; abundance: few; CDR3nt: TGTGCCAGCAGCTTGTTGGGCATACTCTCCTACAATGAGCAGTTCTTC; CDR3aa: CASSLLGILSYNEQFF
j_gene: TRBJ2-3; v_gene: TRBV5-4; d_gene: -; abundance: -; CDR3nt: TGTGCCAGCAGCTTGGAACTGTCTAGCACAGATACGCAGTATTTT; CDR3aa: CASSLELSSTDTQYF
j_gene: TRBJ1-3; v_gene: TRBV19; d_gene: -; abundance: -; CDR3nt: TGTGCCAGTAGTACTTATTCTGGAAACACCATATATTTT; CDR3aa: CASSTYSGNTIYF